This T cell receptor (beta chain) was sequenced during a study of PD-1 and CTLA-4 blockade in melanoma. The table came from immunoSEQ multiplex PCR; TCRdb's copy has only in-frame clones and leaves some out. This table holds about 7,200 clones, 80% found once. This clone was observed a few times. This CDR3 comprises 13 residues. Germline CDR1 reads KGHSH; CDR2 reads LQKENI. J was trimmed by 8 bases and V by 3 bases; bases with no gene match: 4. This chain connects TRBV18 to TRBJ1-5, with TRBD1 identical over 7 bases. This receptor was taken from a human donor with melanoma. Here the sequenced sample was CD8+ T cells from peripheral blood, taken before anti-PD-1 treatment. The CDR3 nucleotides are TGTGCCAGCTCACCGGGACAGCGAGAGCCCCAGCATTTT. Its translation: CASSPGQREPQHF.